This paragraph covers one T cell receptor beta chain sequence. It lacks a known antigen. Nothing much larger sits one base from this clone, and base qualities are not available. The germline V gene (reference sequence) gives CDR1 as SGHNT and CDR2 as YYREEE. Reading from cysteine to phenylalanine, the CDR3 counts 13 amino acids. Left in the record is the CDR3 DNA by itself, 39 bases read in frame from the first base. A distance of 11 bases separates the germline ends of V and J, which lose 4 bases and 6 bases respectively. The sample originates from a study of blood T cell repertoires in COVID-19 (dated by TCRdb to between 2020 and 2021). Study-level background: Samples covering the acute and convalescent phases of COVID-19 were provided by collaborators in the United States, Italy and Spain. The material from the prospective study consisted of cDNA or gDNA derived from T cells, B-cell-depleted T cells, or PBMCs. Deeply sampled blood TCRbeta repertoires from subjects exposed to, actively infected with, or recovered from COVID-19 were included in the dataset. The repertoires were released in a freely available public database meant as a resource for research on the immune response to SARS-CoV-2. The samples were drawn from the first 160 participants of the ongoing ImmuneRACE study and from 950 to 1,500 subjects provided by 6 global collaborators. A de-identified subject ID, COVID-19 status, age in years and sex were almost always included in the sample metadata. HLA class I and class II types, where available, came from metadata supplied by the sample provider rather than from assay-based typing.

The immunoSEQ Assay, a bias-controlled multiplex PCR, was used to amplify TCRbeta CDR3 regions from genomic DNA. The study's processing was this. Nucleated cell counts per sample were estimated from amplification of reference gene primers within the assay. Sequence reads were collapsed and filtered to measure the absolute abundance of every unique TCRbeta CDR3 rearrangement. For each sample, productive Simpson clonality was calculated as the square root of Simpson's diversity index over productive rearrangements. TCRdb took over this immuneACCESS table, retaining in-frame rearrangements with V and J assigned. Such tables are incomplete; in checked studies, under half of the missing clones stem from an unresolved V gene, and the remainder is unexplained. V and J calls plus clone size are reproduced from that table; the DNA served to infer D and trimming. Present in this sample are 80,000 to 100,000 clones, around 90% of which were seen just once. The ten largest clones capture 3% of the sample.

Each collaborating institution followed its own protocols to collect whole blood in K2EDTA tubes. For TCRbeta analysis, collaborator samples were shipped as frozen whole blood, as isolated PBMCs, or as DNA extracted from either sample type. The paper's findings and limits, for the study overall: Clinical and demographic metadata were provided uncurated, with the amount varying by source and participant.

Sequenced material: peripheral blood. The V gene is TRBV5-4 and the J gene is TRBJ1-3; the D region possibly corresponds to TRBD1 (5 bases align). The clonotype comes from a woman aged 50 to 60 with active or convalescent COVID-19. The DNA sequence follows: TGTGCCAGCAGCAAGGGACTAACAAACACCATATATTTT. This sequence encodes CASSKGLTNTIYF.